This TCR beta chain was identified during a study of vaccination effects on CD4 cells after COVID-19. Measured with immunoSEQ multiplex PCR; TCRdb has only the in-frame clones, and not every one. The profile shows fewer than 35,000 clones, roughly 76% of them singletons. V lost 6 bases to trimming and J lost 1 base; unmatched junction nucleotides: 5. CDR1 and CDR2 from the germline V gene are MNHNS and SASEGT. This CDR3 region has 14 residues. With regard to this clone: What it binds is not known.

ViraFEST used viral peptide pools to expand antigen-specific CD4+ T cells before sequencing. Culture proceeded for about ten days, and CD4+ T cells were then isolated. Everyone in the study got two shots of either the BNT162b2 or mRNA-1273 vaccine. This sequence originates from a human donor who received a COVID-19 vaccine. Some clones in this sample may be carry-over from other donors' samples. The sequences come from CD4+ T cells from PBMCs cultured with SARS-CoV-2 spike peptides, collected after COVID-19 vaccination. This chain uses TRBV6-1 with TRBJ2-7, with 8 bases identical to TRBD2. Here the CDR3 reads CASRRGAGSYEQYV. CDR3 DNA: TGTGCCAGCAGGCGGGGGGCTGGGTCCTACGAGCAGTACGTC.